This entry concerns a single TCR beta chain. The antigen remains undetermined. The V and J ends lost 3 bases and 9 bases, in that order; junction bases with no gene match: 12. This CDR3 contains 15 residues. Germline V gene sequence: CDR1 SGDLS, CDR2 YYNGEE. This sample was included in a study of shared clonotypes between healthy human individuals. Tens of thousands of T cell genomes, or around 200 ng DNA, went into the sorted-subset replicate PCRs. This table comes from immunoSEQ multiplex PCR, and its TCRdb copy is limited to in-frame clones, with some not included. Among 1.6 million or so clones listed, about 98.5% were seen once. General study results and limits: A few donors had around 5% of their naive CD4 clonotypes in common.

This chain uses TRBV9 with TRBJ2-5; TRBD2 aligns across 9 bases. Sequenced: naive CD4+ T cells sorted from blood. This sample's subset: CD45RA+ positively selected. This sequence was found in a man aged 25-40 years in good health. In DNA form, the CDR3 reads TGTGCCAGCAGCGGTGACGGGACTAGCCCGAGCCCCCAGTACTTC. It specifies CASSGDGTSPSPQYF.